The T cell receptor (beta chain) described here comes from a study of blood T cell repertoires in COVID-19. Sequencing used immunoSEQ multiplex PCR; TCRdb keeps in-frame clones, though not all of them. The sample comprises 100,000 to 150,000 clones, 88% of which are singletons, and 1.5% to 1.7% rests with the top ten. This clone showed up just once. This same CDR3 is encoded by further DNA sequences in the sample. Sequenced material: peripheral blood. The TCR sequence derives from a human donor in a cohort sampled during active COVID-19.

The CDR3 sequence: CASSQGSQPQHF. CDR3 bases: TGTGCCAGCAGCCAGGGGAGTCAGCCCCAGCATTTT. The chain joins TRBV3-1 (or the pseudogene TRBV3-2) to TRBJ1-5; D call uncertain. Germline lookup yields CDR1 LGHDT and CDR2 YNNKEL (reference sequence). This CDR3 has 12 amino acids. V lost 3 bases and J lost 6, with 6 bases in between.